This T cell receptor (beta chain) was documented in a study of T cells in Graves' hyperthyroidism and ophthalmopathy. Findings and caveats of the study: The model identified upcoming ophthalmopathy a median around 6 months ahead of onset.

V gave up 6 bases and J gave up 5 bases; unmatched junction bases: 8. Looked up from germline, CDR1 is SGDLS and CDR2 is YYNGEE. CDR3 length equals 14 residues. An absence of ophthalmopathy progression within 18 months meant stable Graves' hyperthyroidism. The PBMCs were sourced from fresh peripheral blood (about 9.7 ml). TCR beta CDR3 sequences were amplified from RNA transcripts. First-round RT-PCR targeting the TCR CDR3 was performed with the HTBI primer set. In TCRdb, the multiplex PCR reads were re-called with MiXCR into one record per CDR3 protein. The repertoire holds about 350,000 distinct CDR3 sequences, with about 19% as singletons. A note on this clonotype: The antigen remains undetermined.

The J gene is TRBJ1-2, the V gene TRBV9; 9 bases match TRBD1. What was sequenced was blood. This receptor was identified in a woman aged 18 to 35 with Graves' hyperthyroidism. This CDR3 reads CASNPGDRAYGYTF. The DNA for the CDR3 is TGTGCCAGCAATCCGGGGGACAGGGCTTATGGCTACACCTTC.